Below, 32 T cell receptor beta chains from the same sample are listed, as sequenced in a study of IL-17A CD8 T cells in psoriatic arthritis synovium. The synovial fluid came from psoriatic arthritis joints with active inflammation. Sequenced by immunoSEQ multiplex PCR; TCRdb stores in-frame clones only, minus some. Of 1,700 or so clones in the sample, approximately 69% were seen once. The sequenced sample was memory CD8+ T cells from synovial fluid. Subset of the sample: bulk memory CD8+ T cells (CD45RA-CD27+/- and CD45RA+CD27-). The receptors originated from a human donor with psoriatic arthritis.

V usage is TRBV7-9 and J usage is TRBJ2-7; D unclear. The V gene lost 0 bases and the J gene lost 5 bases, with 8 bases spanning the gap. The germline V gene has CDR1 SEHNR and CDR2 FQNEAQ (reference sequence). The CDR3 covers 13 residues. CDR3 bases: TGTGCCAGCAGCTTAGCGCGCGGCAACGAGCAGTACTTC. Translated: CASSLARGNEQYF. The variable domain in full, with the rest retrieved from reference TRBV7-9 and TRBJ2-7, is DTGVSQNPRHKITKRGQNVTFRCDPISEHNRLYWYRQTLGQGPEFLTYFQNEAQLEKSRLLSDRFSAERPKGSFSTLEIQRTEQGDSAMYLCASSLARGNEQYFGPGTRLTVT.

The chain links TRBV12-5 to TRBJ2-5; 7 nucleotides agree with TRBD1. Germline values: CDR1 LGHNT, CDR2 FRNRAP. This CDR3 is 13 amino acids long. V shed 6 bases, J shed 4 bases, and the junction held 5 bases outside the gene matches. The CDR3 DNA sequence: TGTGCTAGTGGCCTGACAGGGAGAGAGACCCAGTACTTC. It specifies CASGLTGRETQYF. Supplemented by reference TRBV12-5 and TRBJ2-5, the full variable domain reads DARVTQTPRHKVTEMGQEVTMRCQPILGHNTVFWYRQTMMQGLELLAYFRNRAPLDDSGMPKDRFSAEMPDATLATLKIQPSEPRDSAVYFCASGLTGRETQYFGPGTRLLVL.

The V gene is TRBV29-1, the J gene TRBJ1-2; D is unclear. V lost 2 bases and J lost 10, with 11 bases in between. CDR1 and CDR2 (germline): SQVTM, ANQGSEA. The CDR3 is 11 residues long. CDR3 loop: CSVELVGDYTF. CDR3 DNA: TGCAGCGTTGAACTGGTCGGTGACTACACCTTC. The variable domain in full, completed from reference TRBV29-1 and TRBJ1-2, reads SAVISQKPSRDICQRGTSLTIQCQVDSQVTMMFWYRQQPGQSLTLIATANQGSEATYESGFVIDKFPISRPNLTFSTLTVSNMSPEDSSIYLCSVELVGDYTFGSGTRLTVV.

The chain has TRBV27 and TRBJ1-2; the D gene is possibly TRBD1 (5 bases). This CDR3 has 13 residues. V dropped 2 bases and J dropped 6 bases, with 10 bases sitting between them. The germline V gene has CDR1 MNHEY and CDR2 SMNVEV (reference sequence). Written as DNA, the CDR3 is TGTGCCAGCAGTTTAAGCAGGGTGCATGGCTACACCTTC. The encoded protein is CASSLSRVHGYTF.

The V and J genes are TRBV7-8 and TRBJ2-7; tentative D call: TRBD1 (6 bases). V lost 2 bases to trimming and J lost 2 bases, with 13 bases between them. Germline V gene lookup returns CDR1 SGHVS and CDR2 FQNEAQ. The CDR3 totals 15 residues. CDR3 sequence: CASSLFQGPTYEQYF. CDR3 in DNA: TGTGCCAGCAGCTTATTCCAGGGGCCAACCTACGAGCAGTACTTC.

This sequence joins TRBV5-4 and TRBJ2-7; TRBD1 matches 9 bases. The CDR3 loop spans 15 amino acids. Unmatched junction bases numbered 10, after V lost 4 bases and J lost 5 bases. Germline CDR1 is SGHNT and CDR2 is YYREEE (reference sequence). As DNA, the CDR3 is TGTGCCAGCAGCCCAACTCTGGGACAGGGCAACGAGCAGTACTTC. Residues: CASSPTLGQGNEQYF.

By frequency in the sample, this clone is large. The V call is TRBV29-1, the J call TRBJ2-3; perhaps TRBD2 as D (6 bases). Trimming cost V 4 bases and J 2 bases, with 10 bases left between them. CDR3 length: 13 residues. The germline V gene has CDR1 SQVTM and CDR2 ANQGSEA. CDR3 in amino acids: CSVVLANTDTQYF. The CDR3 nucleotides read TGCAGCGTTGTGCTAGCGAACACAGATACGCAGTATTTT.

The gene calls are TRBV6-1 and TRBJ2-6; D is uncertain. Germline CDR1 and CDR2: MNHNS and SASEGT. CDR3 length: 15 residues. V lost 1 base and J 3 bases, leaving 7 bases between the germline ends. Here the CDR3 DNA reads TGTGCCAGCAGTGAAGTATGGTTTGGGGCCAACGTCCTGACTTTC. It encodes CASSEVWFGANVLTF.

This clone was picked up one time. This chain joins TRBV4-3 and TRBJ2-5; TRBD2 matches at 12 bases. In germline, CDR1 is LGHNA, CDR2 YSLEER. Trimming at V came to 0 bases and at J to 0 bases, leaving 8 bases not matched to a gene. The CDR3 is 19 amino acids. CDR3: CASSQDLAGGPSYQETQYF. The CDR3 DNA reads TGCGCCAGCAGCCAAGACCTAGCGGGGGGGCCCTCGTACCAAGAGACCCAGTACTTC.

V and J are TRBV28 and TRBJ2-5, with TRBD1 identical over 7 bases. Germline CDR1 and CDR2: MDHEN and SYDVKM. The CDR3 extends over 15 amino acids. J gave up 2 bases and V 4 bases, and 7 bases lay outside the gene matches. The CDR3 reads CASSSGQSKQETQYF. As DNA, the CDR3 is TGTGCCAGCAGTTCGGGACAGAGTAAACAAGAGACCCAGTACTTC.

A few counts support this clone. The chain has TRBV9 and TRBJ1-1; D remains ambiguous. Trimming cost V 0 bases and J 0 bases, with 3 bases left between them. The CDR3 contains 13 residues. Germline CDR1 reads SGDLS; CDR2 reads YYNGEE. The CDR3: CASSVDVNTEAFF. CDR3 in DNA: TGTGCCAGCAGCGTAGACGTGAACACTGAAGCTTTCTTT.

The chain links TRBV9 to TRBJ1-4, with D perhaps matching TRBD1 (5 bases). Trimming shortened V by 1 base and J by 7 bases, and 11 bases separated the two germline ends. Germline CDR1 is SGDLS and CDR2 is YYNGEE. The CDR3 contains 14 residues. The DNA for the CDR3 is TGTGCCAGCAGCGTAACAGGTTTTGGTGAAAAACTGTTTTTT. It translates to CASSVTGFGEKLFF.

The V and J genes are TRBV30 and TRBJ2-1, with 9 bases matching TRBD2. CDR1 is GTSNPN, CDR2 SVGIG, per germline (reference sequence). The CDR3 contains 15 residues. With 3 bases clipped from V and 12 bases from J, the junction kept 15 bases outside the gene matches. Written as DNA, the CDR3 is TGTGCCTGGAGGCCCCCAGCGGGGGGCACCAGGGGGCAGTTCTTC. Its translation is CAWRPPAGGTRGQFF.

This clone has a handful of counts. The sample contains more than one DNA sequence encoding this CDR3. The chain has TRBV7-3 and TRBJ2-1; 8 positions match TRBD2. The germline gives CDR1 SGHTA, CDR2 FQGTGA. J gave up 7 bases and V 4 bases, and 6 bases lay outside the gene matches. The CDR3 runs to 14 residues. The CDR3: CASSSLAGGNEQFF. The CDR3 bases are TGTGCCAGCAGCTCCCTAGCGGGCGGGAATGAGCAGTTCTTC.

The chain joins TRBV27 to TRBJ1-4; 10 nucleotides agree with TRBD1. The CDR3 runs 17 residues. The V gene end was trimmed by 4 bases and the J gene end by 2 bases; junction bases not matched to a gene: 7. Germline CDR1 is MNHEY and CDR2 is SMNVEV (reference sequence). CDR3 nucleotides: TGTGCCAGCAGTTCCCGCGGACAGGGGGGGACTAATGAAAAACTGTTTTTT. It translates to CASSSRGQGGTNEKLFF.

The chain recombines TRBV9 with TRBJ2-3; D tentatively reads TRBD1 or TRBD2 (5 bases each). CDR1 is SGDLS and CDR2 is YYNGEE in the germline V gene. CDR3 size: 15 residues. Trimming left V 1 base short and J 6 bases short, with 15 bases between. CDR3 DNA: TGTGCCAGCAGCGTATTGGGACGGGGCGGTGATACGCAGTATTTT. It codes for CASSVLGRGGDTQYF.

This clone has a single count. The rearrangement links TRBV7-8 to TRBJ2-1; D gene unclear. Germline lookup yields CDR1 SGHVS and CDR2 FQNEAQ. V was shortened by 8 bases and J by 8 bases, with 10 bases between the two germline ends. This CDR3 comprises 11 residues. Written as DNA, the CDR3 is TGTGCCAGCGAAGACCACGATGAGCAGTTCTTC. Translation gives CASEDHDEQFF.

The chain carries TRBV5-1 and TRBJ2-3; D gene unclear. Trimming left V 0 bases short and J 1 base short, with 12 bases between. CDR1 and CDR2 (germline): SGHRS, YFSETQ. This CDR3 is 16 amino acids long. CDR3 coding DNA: TGCGCCAGCAGCTTGGAGTCGGACCGTCGCACAGATACGCAGTATTTT. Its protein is CASSLESDRRTDTQYF.

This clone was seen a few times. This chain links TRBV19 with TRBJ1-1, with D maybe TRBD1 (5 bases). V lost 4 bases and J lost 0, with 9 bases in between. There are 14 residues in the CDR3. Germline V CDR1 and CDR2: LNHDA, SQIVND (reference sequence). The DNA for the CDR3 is TGTGCCAGTAGTACAGGGAACATGAACACTGAAGCTTTCTTT. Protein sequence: CASSTGNMNTEAFF.

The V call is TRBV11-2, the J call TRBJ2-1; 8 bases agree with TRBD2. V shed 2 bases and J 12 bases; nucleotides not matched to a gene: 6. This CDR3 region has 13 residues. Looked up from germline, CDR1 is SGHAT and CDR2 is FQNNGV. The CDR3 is CASSLTGLAGQFF. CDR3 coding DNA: TGTGCCAGCAGCTTAACTGGACTAGCTGGGCAGTTCTTC.

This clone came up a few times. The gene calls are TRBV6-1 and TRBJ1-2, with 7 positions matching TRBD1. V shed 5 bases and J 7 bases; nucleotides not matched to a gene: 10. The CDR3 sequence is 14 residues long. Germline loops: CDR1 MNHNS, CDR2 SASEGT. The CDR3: CASSSLTGSSGYTF. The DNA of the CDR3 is TGTGCCAGCAGTTCCTTGACAGGGTCTAGTGGCTACACCTTC.

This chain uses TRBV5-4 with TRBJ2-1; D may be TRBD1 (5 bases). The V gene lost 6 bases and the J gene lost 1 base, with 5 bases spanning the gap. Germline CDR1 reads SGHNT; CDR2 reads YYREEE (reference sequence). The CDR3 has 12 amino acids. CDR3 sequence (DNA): TGTGCCAGCACAGGGTCCTACAATGAGCAGTTCTTC. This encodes CASTGSYNEQFF.

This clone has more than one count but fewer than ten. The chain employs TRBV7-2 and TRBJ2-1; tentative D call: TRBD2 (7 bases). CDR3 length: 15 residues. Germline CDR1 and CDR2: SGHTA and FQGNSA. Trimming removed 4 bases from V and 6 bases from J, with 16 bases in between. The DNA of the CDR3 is TGTGCCAGCAGCTCCCAGGAGGGGGGGCCCAATGAGCAGTTCTTC. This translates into CASSSQEGGPNEQFF.

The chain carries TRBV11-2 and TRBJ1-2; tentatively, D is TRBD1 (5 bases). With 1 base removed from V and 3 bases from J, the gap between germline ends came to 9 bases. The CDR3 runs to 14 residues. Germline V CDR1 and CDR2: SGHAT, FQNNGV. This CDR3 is CASSLGGSHYGYTF. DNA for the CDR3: TGTGCCAGCAGCTTAGGGGGCAGTCACTATGGCTACACCTTC.

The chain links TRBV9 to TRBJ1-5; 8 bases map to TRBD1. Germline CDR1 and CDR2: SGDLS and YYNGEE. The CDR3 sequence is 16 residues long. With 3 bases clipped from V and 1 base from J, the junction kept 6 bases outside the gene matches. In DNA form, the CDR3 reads TGTGCCAGCAGCGGAGCGACAGGGGCGAGCAATCAGCCCCAGCATTTT. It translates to CASSGATGASNQPQHF.

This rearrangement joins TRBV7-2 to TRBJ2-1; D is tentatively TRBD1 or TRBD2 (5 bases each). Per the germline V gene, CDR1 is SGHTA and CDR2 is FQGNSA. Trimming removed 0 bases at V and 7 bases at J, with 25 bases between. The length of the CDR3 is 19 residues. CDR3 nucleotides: TGTGCCAGCAGCTTAGCAAGGGGCCCGGTGGGAGTTATTGTGAATGAGCAGTTCTTC. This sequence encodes CASSLARGPVGVIVNEQFF.

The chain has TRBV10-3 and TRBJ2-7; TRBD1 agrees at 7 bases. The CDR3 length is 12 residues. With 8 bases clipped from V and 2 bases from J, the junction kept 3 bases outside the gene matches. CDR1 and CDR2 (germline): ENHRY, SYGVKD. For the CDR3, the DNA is TGTGCCATCGGAACAGGGGCCTACGAGCAGTACTTC. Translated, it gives CAIGTGAYEQYF.

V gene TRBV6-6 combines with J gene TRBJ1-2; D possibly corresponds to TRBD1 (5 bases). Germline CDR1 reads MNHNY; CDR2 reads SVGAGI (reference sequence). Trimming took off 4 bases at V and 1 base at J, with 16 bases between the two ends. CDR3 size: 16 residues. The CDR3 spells CASSSNRRGDNYGYTF. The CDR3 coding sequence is TGTGCCAGCAGTTCCAACCGACGGGGGGATAACTATGGCTACACCTTC.

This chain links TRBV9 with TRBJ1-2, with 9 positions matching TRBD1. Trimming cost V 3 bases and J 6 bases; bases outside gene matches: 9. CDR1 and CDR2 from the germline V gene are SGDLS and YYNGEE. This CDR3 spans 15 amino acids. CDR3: CASSGRDRVIHGYTF. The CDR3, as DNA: TGTGCCAGCAGCGGACGGGACAGGGTGATACATGGCTACACCTTC.

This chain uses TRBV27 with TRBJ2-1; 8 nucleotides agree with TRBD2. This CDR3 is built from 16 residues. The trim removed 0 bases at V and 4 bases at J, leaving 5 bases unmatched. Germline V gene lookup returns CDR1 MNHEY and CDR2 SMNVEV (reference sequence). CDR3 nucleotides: TGTGCCAGCAGTTTATCCAGCGGGAGTATGTACAATGAGCAGTTCTTC. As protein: CASSLSSGSMYNEQFF.

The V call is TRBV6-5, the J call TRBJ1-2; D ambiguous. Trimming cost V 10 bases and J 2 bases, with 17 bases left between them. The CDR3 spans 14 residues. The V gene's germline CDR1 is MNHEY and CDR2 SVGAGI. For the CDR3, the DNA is TGTGCCACCCTTGAACGGGGTAGAAACTATGGCTACACCTTC. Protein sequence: CATLERGRNYGYTF.

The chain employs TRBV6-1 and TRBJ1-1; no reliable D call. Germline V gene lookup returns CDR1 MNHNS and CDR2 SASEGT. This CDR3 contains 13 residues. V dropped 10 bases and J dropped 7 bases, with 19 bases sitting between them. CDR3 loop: CATFHLTPIEAFF. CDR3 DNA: TGTGCCACCTTCCATCTCACCCCCATTGAAGCTTTCTTT.